This paragraph covers one T cell receptor (beta chain) sequence. Any history of autoimmune disease or systemic immunosuppression disqualified patients. Researchers took blood at baseline, on cycle 4 day 1, and on cycle 7 day 1. The data belong to a study of OX40 agonist ivuxolimab in advanced cancers. The wider study: Clinicians treated patients with ivuxolimab, an agonistic anti-OX40 (CD134) antibody.

Method: immunoSEQ multiplex PCR; TCRdb's copy keeps in-frame clones and lacks some. The sample contains tens of thousands of clones, 85% to 90% of which appear only once. This TCR was recovered from an adult with an advanced solid tumor such as melanoma, head and neck, liver or kidney cancer. The sequences come from CD4+ or CD8+ T cells sorted from blood, collected in a trial of the OX40 agonist ivuxolimab.

The CDR3 reads CASSLATGTGNQPQHF. The CDR3 DNA is TGTGCCAGCAGCTTAGCGACGGGGACAGGCAATCAGCCCCAGCATTTT. This sequence joins TRBV7-2 and TRBJ1-5; 7 bases line up with TRBD1. The V segment lost 0 bases and the J segment 2 bases; nucleotides outside the gene matches: 4. The germline gives CDR1 SGHTA, CDR2 FQGNSA. CDR3 length: 16 residues.